The rows below give T cell receptor beta chains drawn from one sample of a study of cytomegalovirus exposure and HLA in healthy donors. Only in-frame clones appear in the TCRdb table, and some are missing; sequencing was by immunoSEQ multiplex PCR. The sample lists more than 95,000 clones, 74% occurring once. Sequencing was done on a sample of PBMCs. Receptors originate from a man aged 40-49 years in good health and CMV-seropositive. Each CDR3 is given with its conserved first and last residue. D genes are given only for firm matches. Rows give clone size only sometimes, using once, few, many, or a class for an expanded clone.

cdr3_nt cdr3_aa j_call clone_size v_call d_call
TGTGCCTGGAGTGGTCAGGCGGGGGGGTGGGAAGAGACCCAGTACTTC CAWSGQAGGWEETQYF TRBJ2-5 . TRBV30 TRBD2
TGTGCCAGCAGCCAAGCAGGGACAGGGAGCAACGAGCAGTACTTC CASSQAGTGSNEQYF TRBJ2-7 . TRBV7-9 TRBD1
TGTGCCAGCAGCTTGGCCCGACAGGGTGCCACCGGGGAGCTGTTTTTT CASSLARQGATGELFF TRBJ2-2 . TRBV5-4 TRBD1
TGTGCCAGCAGTTACTACGGGACCCAGTACTTC CASSYYGTQYF TRBJ2-5 . TRBV6-5 .
TGTGCCAGCAGCTTAGCAGCGGGAGGCTCCTACAATGAGCAGTTCTTC CASSLAAGGSYNEQFF TRBJ2-1 few TRBV11-3 TRBD2
TGTGCCAGCAGCTTGACTAGCGGGGACTACGAGCAGTACTTC CASSLTSGDYEQYF TRBJ2-7 . TRBV5-6 TRBD2
TGCAGCGTTGGACAGAGAACTAACTATGGCTACACCTTC CSVGQRTNYGYTF TRBJ1-2 few TRBV29-1 .
TGTGCCAGCAGTTTAAGGCCCCTAGGGACCCAGTACTTC CASSLRPLGTQYF TRBJ2-5 . TRBV27 .
TGTGCCAGCAGCTTGAGGGGAAATACGCAGTATTTT CASSLRGNTQYF TRBJ2-3 once TRBV5-4 .
TGTGCCAGCAGTTCGCCGACTAGCGGGAGAGTCTACGAGCAGTACTTC CASSSPTSGRVYEQYF TRBJ2-7 . TRBV27 TRBD2
TGTGCCAGCAGCTTGGCCGCGACAGGGGCCTTTGACATTCAGTACTTC CASSLAATGAFDIQYF TRBJ2-4 . TRBV5-6 TRBD1
TGTGCCAGCAGTTTGGAGGGTCTAGCGGTAAGCGAGCAGTACTTC CASSLEGLAVSEQYF TRBJ2-7 . TRBV27 TRBD2
TGCGCCAGCAGCCCCTACAGGGAGGGTGGCTACACCTTC CASSPYREGGYTF TRBJ1-2 . TRBV5-1 .
TGTGCCAGTAGTATAGAGCCAAGCCGTAGCAATCAGCCCCAGCATTTT CASSIEPSRSNQPQHF TRBJ1-5 . TRBV19 .
TGCGCCAGCAGCCAGTTATGGGGGCGGGAAAAACTGTTTTTT CASSQLWGREKLFF TRBJ1-4 . TRBV4-1 .